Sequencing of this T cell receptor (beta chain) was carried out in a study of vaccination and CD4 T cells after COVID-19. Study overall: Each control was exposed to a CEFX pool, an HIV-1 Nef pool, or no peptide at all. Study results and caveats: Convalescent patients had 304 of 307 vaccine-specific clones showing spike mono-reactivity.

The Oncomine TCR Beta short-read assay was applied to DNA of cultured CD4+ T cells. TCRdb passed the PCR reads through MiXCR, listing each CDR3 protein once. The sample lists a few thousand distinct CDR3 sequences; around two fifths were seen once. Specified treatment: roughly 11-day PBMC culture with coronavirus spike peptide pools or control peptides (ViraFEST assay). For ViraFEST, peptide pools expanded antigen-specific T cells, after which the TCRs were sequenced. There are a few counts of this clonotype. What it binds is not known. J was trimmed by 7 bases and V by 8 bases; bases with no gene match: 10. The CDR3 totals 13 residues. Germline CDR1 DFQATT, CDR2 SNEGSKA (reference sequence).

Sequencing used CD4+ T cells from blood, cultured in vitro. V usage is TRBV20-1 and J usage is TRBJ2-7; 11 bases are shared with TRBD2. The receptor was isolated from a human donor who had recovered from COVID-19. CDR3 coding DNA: TGCAGTCCGACCTCTAGCGGGGGGACGGAGCAGTACTTC. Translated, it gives CSPTSSGGTEQYF.